What follows are 3 T cell receptor beta chains derived from one specimen sequenced in a study of cytomegalovirus exposure and HLA in healthy donors. The PCR had 60 Vbeta and 13 Jbeta primers. TCRdb keeps only in-frame clones here, not all; method: immunoSEQ multiplex PCR. The table records approximately 170,000 clones, 79% of them present only once. The specimen was PBMCs. The receptors were gathered from a woman aged 45 to 65 in good health and CMV-seronegative.

About this clone itself: One end of the junction does not line up with germline, which may come from a read error. The V and J genes are TRBV7-9 and TRBJ1-5, with 7 positions matching TRBD1. The germline V gene has CDR1 SEHNR and CDR2 FQNEAQ (reference sequence). This CDR3 has 14 residues. The CDR3 sequence is CSSSSGGIGQPQHF. Here the CDR3 DNA reads TGTTCCAGCAGCTCAGGGGGTATCGGGCAGCCCCAGCATTTT.

Only a few counts were recorded for this clone. The chain joins TRBV6-6 to TRBJ2-7, with D perhaps TRBD2 (6 bases). The germline V and J ends were trimmed by 7 bases and 0 bases, with 10 bases remaining between them. The CDR3 is 13 amino acids. CDR1 and CDR2 from the germline V gene are MNHNY and SVGAGI (reference sequence). The CDR3 nucleotides are TGTGCCAGCACCCGGGACTTCTCCTACGAGCAGTACTTC. As protein: CASTRDFSYEQYF.

The rearrangement uses TRBV2 and TRBJ1-5; D unresolved. CDR1 is SNHLY and CDR2 is FYNNEI in the germline V gene. Trimming removed 5 bases at V and 4 bases at J, with 15 bases between. CDR3 size: 15 residues. The CDR3 nucleotides read TGTGCCAGCAGTCCAATTCGGACGGGGAATCAGCCCCAGCATTTT. Translation gives CASSPIRTGNQPQHF.